This T cell receptor (beta chain) originates from a study of tumor-infiltrating lymphocytes in localized non-small cell lung cancer. This CDR3 contains 14 residues. In germline, CDR1 is LNHNV, CDR2 YYDKDF (reference sequence). V lost 2 bases to trimming and J lost 7 bases, with 12 bases between them. Study-wide points: Technical variation could not be separated from intratumor heterogeneity here.

In the case of this clone: Its antigen remains unknown.

Measured with immunoSEQ multiplex PCR; TCRdb has only the in-frame clones, and not every one. The sample comprises over 10,000 clones, about 67% of which are singletons, and 11% rests with the top ten. The J gene is TRBJ2-4, the V gene TRBV15; D might be TRBD1 (6 bases). The origin of this receptor is a human donor with non-small cell lung cancer. Sequenced: uninvolved lung tissue not adjacent to the tumor. The CDR3 reads CATSRTGFNNIQYF. The DNA for the CDR3 is TGTGCCACCAGCAGAACAGGGTTCAATAACATTCAGTACTTC.